This T cell receptor (beta chain) was sequenced in a study of CD8 T cells in Susac syndrome. Overall study results and limits: An acknowledgment was made by the study that its TCR sequencing and HLA analysis involved relatively few individuals.

High-throughput TCR beta sequencing covered peripheral CD8+ and CD4+ T cells. The TEMRA cells underwent FACS enrichment, while the CD8+ and CD4+ T cells underwent negative isolation. After removal of 6 bases from V and 5 bases from J, the junction contained 9 bases not matched to a gene. Germline CDR1 MDHEN, CDR2 SYDVKM. The CDR3 contains 14 residues. As to this clonotype: No antigen is known for it.

It was with random hexamers that about 0.45 to 1 ug RNA was reverse transcribed. The method of amplification for TCR beta CDR3 was immunoSEQ multiplex PCR, covering 54 Vbeta and 13 Jbeta. TCRdb reprocessed the immunoSEQ multiplex PCR reads with MiXCR, giving one entry per CDR3 protein. This table holds 150,000 to 180,000 distinct CDR3 sequences, about 94% found once. The TCR was taken from a human donor with multiple sclerosis. Sequencing was done on a sample of CD8+ T cells from PBMCs. The chain carries TRBV28 and TRBJ2-7; 8 bases line up with TRBD2. The CDR3 loop is CASRNSGGADEQYF. CDR3 DNA sequence: TGTGCCAGCAGAAACTCCGGGGGGGCGGACGAGCAGTACTTC.